This T cell receptor (beta chain) was identified in a study of T cells after yellow fever vaccination. Study overall: It was SMART-Seq v4 Ultra Low Input that prepared the fractions with low cell numbers. Study findings and constraints: Overall, a small share of clonotypes was seen in both CD4 and CD8 compartments.

MiXCR was run by TCRdb on the 5' RACE reads, yielding one entry per CDR3 protein. The sample records roughly 120,000 distinct CDR3 sequences, about 7% being singletons. This clonotype showed up many times. Antigen unknown. Per the germline V gene, CDR1 is LGHNA and CDR2 is YSLEER. This CDR3 spans 14 amino acids. The V gene end was trimmed by 4 bases and the J gene end by 6 bases; junction bases not matched to a gene: 7. This receptor was identified in a young man who received the YFV17D yellow fever vaccine. Sequencing used CD4+ T cells sorted from PBMCs, obtained approximately 47 days after the first yellow fever vaccination. The chain joins TRBV4-3 to TRBJ2-7; 9 bases align to TRBD1. In nucleotides, the CDR3 is TGCGCCAGCAGCCTGTCTACAGGGGGCGGCGAGCAGTACTTC. This sequence encodes CASSLSTGGGEQYF.